This is a list of T cell receptor beta chains from one sample in a study of graft-versus-host responses after intestinal transplantation. Profiling relied on immunoSEQ multiplex PCR, and the TCRdb table lists in-frame clones only, not all of them. The sample lists 95,000 to 100,000 clones, approximately 85% seen once, with approximately 1.4% in the top ten. Sequenced material: PBMCs, taken 255 days after intestinal transplant. Receptors were obtained from a human patient who received an intestinal transplant, so some T cells may come from the graft donor. Each CDR3 is given with its conserved first and last residue. D genes are given only for firm matches. Clone size is not always given. Where it is, it says once, few, many or a class for expanded clones.

clone size: NA; V gene: TRBV7-6; J gene: TRBJ2-7; D gene: TRBD1; CDR3 DNA: TGTGCCAGCAGCTTGGACAGGGGCAACTCTTACGAGCAGTACTTC; CDR3 protein: CASSLDRGNSYEQYF
clone size: NA; V gene: TRBV7-9; J gene: TRBJ1-4; D gene: TRBD1; CDR3 DNA: TGTGCCAGCAGCTGGGAACAGGGGTTTAATGAAAAACTGTTTTTT; CDR3 protein: CASSWEQGFNEKLFF
clone size: NA; V gene: TRBV5-5; J gene: TRBJ2-7; D gene: NA; CDR3 DNA: TGTGCCAGCAGCTTCCTCGCGGAGGGTACCTACGAGCAGTACTTC; CDR3 protein: CASSFLAEGTYEQYF
clone size: NA; V gene: TRBV7-2; J gene: TRBJ1-1; D gene: NA; CDR3 DNA: TGTGCCAGCAGCTCCAACAGGGACGTAAGGACTGAAGCTTTCTTT; CDR3 protein: CASSSNRDVRTEAFF
clone size: once; V gene: TRBV5-5; J gene: TRBJ2-2; D gene: NA; CDR3 DNA: TGTGCCAGCAGCTTGGCGGCCAGGCAGTGGACCGGGGAGCTGTTTTTT; CDR3 protein: CASSLAARQWTGELFF
clone size: NA; V gene: TRBV4-2; J gene: TRBJ1-1; D gene: NA; CDR3 DNA: TGTGCCAGCAGCCAAGAGCAGGGGACCCGGAACACTGAAGCTTTCTTT; CDR3 protein: CASSQEQGTRNTEAFF
clone size: NA; V gene: TRBV19; J gene: TRBJ1-1; D gene: NA; CDR3 DNA: TGTGCCAGTAGTGGAGGGGCTGAAGCTTTCTTT; CDR3 protein: CASSGGAEAFF
clone size: few; V gene: TRBV28; J gene: TRBJ2-1; D gene: NA; CDR3 DNA: TGTGCCAGCAGTTTGGTGGAGGCTGTCAATGAGCAGTTCTTC; CDR3 protein: CASSLVEAVNEQFF
clone size: NA; V gene: TRBV6-5; J gene: TRBJ1-6; D gene: NA; CDR3 DNA: TGTGCCAGCAGTACACAGGTACCAGGTTCACCCCTCCACTTT; CDR3 protein: CASSTQVPGSPLHF
clone size: few; V gene: TRBV19; J gene: TRBJ1-5; D gene: TRBD1; CDR3 DNA: TGTGCCAGTAGTCCGTGGGGACAGGGCAATCAGCCCCAGCATTTT; CDR3 protein: CASSPWGQGNQPQHF
clone size: NA; V gene: TRBV7-3; J gene: TRBJ2-1; D gene: NA; CDR3 DNA: TGTGCCAGCAGCTTAGCGGGGGCCCAATACAATGAGCAGTTCTTC; CDR3 protein: CASSLAGAQYNEQFF
clone size: NA; V gene: TRBV27; J gene: TRBJ2-5; D gene: NA; CDR3 DNA: TGTGCCAGCAGTTTCTATAGGCAAGAGACCCAGTACTTC; CDR3 protein: CASSFYRQETQYF
clone size: NA; V gene: TRBV7-2; J gene: TRBJ1-5; D gene: NA; CDR3 DNA: TGTGCCAGCAGCTTTCCGGGCCTCAATCAGCCCCAGCATTTT; CDR3 protein: CASSFPGLNQPQHF
clone size: NA; V gene: TRBV18; J gene: TRBJ1-2; D gene: NA; CDR3 DNA: TGTGCCAGCTCTCGAAGTTTTCAGGGAGGTGGTGGCTACACCTTC; CDR3 protein: CASSRSFQGGGGYTF
clone size: NA; V gene: TRBV5-1; J gene: TRBJ1-5; D gene: NA; CDR3 DNA: TGCGCCAGCAGCGTCCTCCCAGGTGTTGATCAGCCCCAGCATTTT; CDR3 protein: CASSVLPGVDQPQHF
clone size: NA; V gene: TRBV27; J gene: TRBJ2-7; D gene: NA; CDR3 DNA: TGTGCCAGCAGTCGGGGTCACGGCTCCGAGCAGTACTTC; CDR3 protein: CASSRGHGSEQYF
clone size: NA; V gene: TRBV11-3; J gene: TRBJ2-7; D gene: NA; CDR3 DNA: TGTGCCAGCAGTCCAGTTGGGGGCGGCGAGCAGTACTTC; CDR3 protein: CASSPVGGGEQYF
clone size: NA; V gene: TRBV28; J gene: TRBJ1-1; D gene: NA; CDR3 DNA: TGTGCCATCGAAATTAGGGGCTTGGACACTGAAGCTTTCTTT; CDR3 protein: CAIEIRGLDTEAFF
clone size: NA; V gene: TRBV2; J gene: TRBJ2-1; D gene: NA; CDR3 DNA: TGTGCCAGCAGTGATAGTCTCGGGTTATACAATGAGCAGTTCTTC; CDR3 protein: CASSDSLGLYNEQFF
clone size: NA; V gene: TRBV6-5; J gene: TRBJ1-2; D gene: TRBD1; CDR3 DNA: TGTGCCAGCAGTCGGTCAGGGGGTGGCTACACCTTC; CDR3 protein: CASSRSGGGYTF
clone size: NA; V gene: TRBV6-1; J gene: TRBJ2-7; D gene: TRBD2; CDR3 DNA: TGTGCCACCATACTCGGACTAGCGGAGACCTACGAGCAGTACTTC; CDR3 protein: CATILGLAETYEQYF
clone size: NA; V gene: TRBV28; J gene: TRBJ2-1; D gene: TRBD2; CDR3 DNA: TGTGCCTGCCGAATAGCGGGGGGTTACAATGAGCAGTTCTTC; CDR3 protein: CACRIAGGYNEQFF
clone size: NA; V gene: TRBV29-1; J gene: TRBJ2-1; D gene: NA; CDR3 DNA: TGCAGCTCCCGCACCGGCACGAATAGCAATGAGCAGTTCTTC; CDR3 protein: CSSRTGTNSNEQFF
clone size: NA; V gene: TRBV9; J gene: TRBJ1-1; D gene: NA; CDR3 DNA: TGTGCCAGCAGCGTAGATCGGAACACTGAAGCTTTCTTT; CDR3 protein: CASSVDRNTEAFF
clone size: NA; V gene: TRBV28; J gene: TRBJ1-1; D gene: NA; CDR3 DNA: TGTGCCAGCAGTTTAATTATAGCGAACACTGAAGCTTTCTTT; CDR3 protein: CASSLIIANTEAFF